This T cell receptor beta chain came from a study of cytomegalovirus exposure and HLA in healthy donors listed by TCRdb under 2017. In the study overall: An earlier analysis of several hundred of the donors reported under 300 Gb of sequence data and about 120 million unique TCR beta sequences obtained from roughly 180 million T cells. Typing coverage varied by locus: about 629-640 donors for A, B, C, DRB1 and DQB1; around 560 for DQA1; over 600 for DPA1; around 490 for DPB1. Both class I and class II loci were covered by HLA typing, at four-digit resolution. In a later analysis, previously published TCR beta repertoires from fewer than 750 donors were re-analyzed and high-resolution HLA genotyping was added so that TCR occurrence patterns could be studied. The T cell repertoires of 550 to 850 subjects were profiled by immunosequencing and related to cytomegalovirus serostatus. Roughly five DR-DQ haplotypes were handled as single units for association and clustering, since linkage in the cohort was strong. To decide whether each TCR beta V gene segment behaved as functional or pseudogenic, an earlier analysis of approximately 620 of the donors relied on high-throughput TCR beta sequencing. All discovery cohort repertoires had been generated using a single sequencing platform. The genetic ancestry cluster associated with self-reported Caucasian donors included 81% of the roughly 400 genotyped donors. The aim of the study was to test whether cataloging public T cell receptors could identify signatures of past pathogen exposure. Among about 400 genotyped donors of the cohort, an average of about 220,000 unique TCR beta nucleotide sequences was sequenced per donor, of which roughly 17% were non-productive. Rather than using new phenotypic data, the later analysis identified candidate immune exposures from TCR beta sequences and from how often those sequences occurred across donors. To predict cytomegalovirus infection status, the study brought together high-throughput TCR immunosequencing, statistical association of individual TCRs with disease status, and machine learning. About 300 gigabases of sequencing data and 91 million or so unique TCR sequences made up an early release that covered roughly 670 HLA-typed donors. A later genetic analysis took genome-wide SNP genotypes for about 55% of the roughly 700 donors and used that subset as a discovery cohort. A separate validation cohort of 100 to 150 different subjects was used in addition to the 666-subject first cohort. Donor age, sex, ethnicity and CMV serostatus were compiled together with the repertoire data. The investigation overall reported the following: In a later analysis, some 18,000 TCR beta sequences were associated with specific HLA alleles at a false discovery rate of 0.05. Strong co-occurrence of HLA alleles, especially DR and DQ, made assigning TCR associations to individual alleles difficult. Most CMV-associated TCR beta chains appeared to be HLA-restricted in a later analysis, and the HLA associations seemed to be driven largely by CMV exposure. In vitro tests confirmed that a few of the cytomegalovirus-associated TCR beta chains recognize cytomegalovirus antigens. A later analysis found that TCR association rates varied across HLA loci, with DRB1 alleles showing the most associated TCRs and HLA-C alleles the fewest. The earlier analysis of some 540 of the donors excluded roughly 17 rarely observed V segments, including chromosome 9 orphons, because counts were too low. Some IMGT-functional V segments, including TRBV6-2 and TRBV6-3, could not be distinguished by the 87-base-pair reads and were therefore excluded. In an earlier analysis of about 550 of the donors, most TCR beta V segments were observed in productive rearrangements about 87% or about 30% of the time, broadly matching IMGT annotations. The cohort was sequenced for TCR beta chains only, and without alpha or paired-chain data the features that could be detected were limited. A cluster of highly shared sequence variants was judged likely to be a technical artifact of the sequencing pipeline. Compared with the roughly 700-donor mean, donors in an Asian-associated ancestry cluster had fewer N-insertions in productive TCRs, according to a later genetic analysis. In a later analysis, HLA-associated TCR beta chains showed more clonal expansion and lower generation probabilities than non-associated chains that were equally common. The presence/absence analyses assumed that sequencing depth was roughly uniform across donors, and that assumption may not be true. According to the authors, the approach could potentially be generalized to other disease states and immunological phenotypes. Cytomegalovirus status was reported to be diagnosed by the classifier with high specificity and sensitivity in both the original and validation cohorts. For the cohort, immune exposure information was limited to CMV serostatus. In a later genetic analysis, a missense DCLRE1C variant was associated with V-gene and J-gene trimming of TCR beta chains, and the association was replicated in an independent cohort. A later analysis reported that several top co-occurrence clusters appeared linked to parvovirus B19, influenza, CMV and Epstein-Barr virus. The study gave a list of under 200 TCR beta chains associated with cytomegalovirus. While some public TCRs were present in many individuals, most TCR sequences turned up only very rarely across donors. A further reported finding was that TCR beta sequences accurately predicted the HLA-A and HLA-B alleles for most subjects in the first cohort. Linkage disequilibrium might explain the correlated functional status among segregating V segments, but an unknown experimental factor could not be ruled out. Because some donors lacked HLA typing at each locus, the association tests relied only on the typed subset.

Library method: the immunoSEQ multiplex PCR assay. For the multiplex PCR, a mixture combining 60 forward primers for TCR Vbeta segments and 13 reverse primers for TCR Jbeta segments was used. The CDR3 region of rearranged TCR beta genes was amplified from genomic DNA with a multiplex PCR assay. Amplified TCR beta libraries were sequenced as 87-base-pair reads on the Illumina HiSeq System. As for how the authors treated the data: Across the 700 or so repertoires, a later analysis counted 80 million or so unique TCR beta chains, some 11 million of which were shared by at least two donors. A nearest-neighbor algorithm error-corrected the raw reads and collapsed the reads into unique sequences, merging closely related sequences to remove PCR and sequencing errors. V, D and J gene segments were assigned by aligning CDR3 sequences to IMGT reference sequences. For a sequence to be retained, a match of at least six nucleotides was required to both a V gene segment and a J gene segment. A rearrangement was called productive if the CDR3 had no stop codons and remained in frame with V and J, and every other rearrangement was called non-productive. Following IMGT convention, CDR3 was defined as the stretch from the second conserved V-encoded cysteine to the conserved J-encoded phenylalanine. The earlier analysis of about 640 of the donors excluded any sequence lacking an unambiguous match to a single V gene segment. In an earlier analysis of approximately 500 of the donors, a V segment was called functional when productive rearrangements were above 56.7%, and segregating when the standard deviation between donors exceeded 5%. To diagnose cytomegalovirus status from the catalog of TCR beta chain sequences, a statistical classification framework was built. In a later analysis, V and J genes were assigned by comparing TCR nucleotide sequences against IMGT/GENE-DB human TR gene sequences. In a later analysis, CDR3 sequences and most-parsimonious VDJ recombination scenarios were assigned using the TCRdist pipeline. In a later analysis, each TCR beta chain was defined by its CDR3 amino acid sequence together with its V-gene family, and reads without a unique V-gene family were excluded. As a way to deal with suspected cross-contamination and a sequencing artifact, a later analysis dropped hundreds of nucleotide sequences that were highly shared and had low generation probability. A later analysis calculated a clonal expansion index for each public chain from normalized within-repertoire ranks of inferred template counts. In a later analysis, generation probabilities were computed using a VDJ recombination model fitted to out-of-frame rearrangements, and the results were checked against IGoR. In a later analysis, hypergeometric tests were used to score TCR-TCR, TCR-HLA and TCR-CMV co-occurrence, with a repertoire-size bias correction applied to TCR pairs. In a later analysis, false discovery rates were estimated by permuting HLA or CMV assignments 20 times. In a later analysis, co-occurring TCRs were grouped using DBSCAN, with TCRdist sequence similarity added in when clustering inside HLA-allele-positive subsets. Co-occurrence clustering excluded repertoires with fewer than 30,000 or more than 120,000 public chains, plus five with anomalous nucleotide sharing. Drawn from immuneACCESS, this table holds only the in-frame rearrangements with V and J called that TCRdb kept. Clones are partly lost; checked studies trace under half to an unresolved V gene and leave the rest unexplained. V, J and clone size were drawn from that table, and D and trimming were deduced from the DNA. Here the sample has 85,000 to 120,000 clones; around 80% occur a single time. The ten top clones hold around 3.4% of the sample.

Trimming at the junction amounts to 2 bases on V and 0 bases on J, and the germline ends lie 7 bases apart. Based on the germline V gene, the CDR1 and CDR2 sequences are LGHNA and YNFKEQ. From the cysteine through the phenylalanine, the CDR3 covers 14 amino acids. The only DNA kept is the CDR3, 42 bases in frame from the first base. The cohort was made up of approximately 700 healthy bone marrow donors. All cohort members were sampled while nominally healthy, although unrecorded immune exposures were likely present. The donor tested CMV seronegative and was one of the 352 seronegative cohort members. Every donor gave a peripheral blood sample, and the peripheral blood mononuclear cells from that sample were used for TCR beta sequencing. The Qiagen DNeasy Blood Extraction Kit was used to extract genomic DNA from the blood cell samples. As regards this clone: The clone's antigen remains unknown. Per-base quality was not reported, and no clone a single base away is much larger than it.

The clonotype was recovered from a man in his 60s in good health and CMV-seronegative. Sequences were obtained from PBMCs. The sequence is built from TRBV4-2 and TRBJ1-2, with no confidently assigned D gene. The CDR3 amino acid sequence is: CASSQNTANYGYTF. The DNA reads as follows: TGTGCCAGCAGCCAAAATACAGCTAACTATGGCTACACCTTC.